This section outlines one T cell receptor beta chain sequence together with its context. Its antigen is not known. The entry originates in a study of a mutant IDH1 vaccine in newly diagnosed glioma. In the study overall: In some groups vaccination began 4-6 weeks post-radiotherapy; others received it with temozolomide. Most patients had received both radiotherapy and temozolomide, the prior options being radiotherapy, temozolomide, or both.

Data came from immunoSEQ multiplex PCR; TCRdb stores just in-frame clones and leaves some out. The table shows tens of thousands of clones, with around 79% occurring only once. The V gene lost 7 bases and the J gene lost 0 bases, with 12 bases spanning the gap. Germline loops: CDR1 LNHDA, CDR2 SQIVND (reference sequence). The CDR3 has 14 amino acids. Time point here: week 23, last vaccination. Vaccination comprised doses that each held 300 ug of mutant IDH1 20-mer peptide, plus topical imiquimod. Those who donated had recent WHO grade 3 or 4 IDH1-mutant, ATRX-lost astrocytomas. The chain uses TRBV19 and TRBJ1-1; no clear D gene. This clonotype was sampled from a woman aged 40-49 years with glioma. Some clones in this sample may be carry-over from other donors' samples. The sample here was PBMCs, taken from a glioma patient whose treatment included an IDH1 peptide vaccine. The CDR3 region is CASKKVDMNTEAFF. As DNA, the CDR3 is TGTGCCAGTAAAAAGGTGGATATGAACACTGAAGCTTTCTTT. Drawing the rest from reference TRBV19 and TRBJ1-1, the complete variable domain is DGGITQSPKYLFRKEGQNVTLSCEQNLNHDAMYWYRQDPGQGLRLIYYSQIVNDFQKGDIAEGYSVSREKKESFPLTVTSAQKNPTAFYLCASKKVDMNTEAFFGQGTRLTVV.